Each of the 10 T cell receptor beta chains below was sequenced from the same sample in a study of OX40 agonist ivuxolimab in advanced cancers. The method was immunoSEQ multiplex PCR; TCRdb's version includes in-frame clones alone and lacks a portion of them. The sample yields 100,000 or so clones, around 95% seen once. The input for sequencing was CD4+ or CD8+ T cells sorted from blood, taken in a trial of the OX40 agonist ivuxolimab. These receptor sequences come from an adult with an advanced solid tumor such as melanoma, head and neck, liver or kidney cancer.

The V call is TRBV19, the J call TRBJ2-5; no clear D. V was cut by 7 bases and J by 4 bases, with 10 bases left in between. The CDR3 extends over 12 amino acids. Germline assignment: CDR1 LNHDA and CDR2 SQIVND (reference sequence). For the CDR3, the DNA is TGTGCCAGTACCTTGGACGGAGAGACCCAGTACTTC. It yields the protein CASTLDGETQYF.

The V gene is TRBV6-6, the J gene TRBJ2-5, with 8 bases matching TRBD2. Germline-derived CDR1 and CDR2 are MNHNY and SVGAGI (reference sequence). The CDR3 has 16 amino acids. The V and J ends lost 2 bases and 5 bases, in that order; junction bases with no gene match: 10. CDR3 sequence reads: CASSYVNGGAGETQYF. CDR3 coding DNA: TGTGCCAGCAGTTACGTTAACGGGGGGGCCGGCGAGACCCAGTACTTC.

The chain uses TRBV29-1 and TRBJ2-7, with D uncertain. V dropped 4 bases and J dropped 6 bases, with 10 bases sitting between them. Per the germline V gene, CDR1 is SQVTM and CDR2 is ANQGSEA. This CDR3 contains 11 residues. CDR3 sequence (DNA): TGCAGCGTTGTGACCTGGGGCGAGCAGTACTTC. It yields the protein CSVVTWGEQYF.

The chain is built from TRBV27 and TRBJ2-7, with 11 bases matching TRBD1. The CDR3 runs to 13 residues. V lost 9 bases and J lost 4; bases outside the gene matches: 5. Germline V CDR1 and CDR2: MNHEY, SMNVEV (reference sequence). Here the CDR3 reads CASWGQGEYEQYF. The DNA for the CDR3 is TGTGCCAGTTGGGGACAGGGGGAATACGAGCAGTACTTC.

Concerning this clone itself: A read error may produce the germline difference seen at one junction end. The rearrangement joins TRBV5-3 to TRBJ2-7; D perhaps matches TRBD1 (5 bases). TRBV5-3 counts as an open reading frame of uncertain function. The CDR3 is 15 residues long. The CDR3 sequence is CASSLGAGNIHEQYF. The CDR3 DNA sequence: TGTGCCAGCAGCTTAGGGGCAGGGAACATCCACGAGCAGTACTTC.

The chain has TRBV2 and TRBJ2-7, with D maybe TRBD2 (6 bases). The CDR3 covers 14 residues. V shed 7 bases and J shed 3 bases, with 16 bases lying between them. Germline V gives CDR1 SNHLY, CDR2 FYNNEI. DNA of the CDR3: TGTGCCAGCAAGGAGGGTCAAGGGGACTACGAGCAGTACTTC. It translates to CASKEGQGDYEQYF.

The chain employs TRBV4-2 and TRBJ2-5; D is unresolved. The V and J ends lost 2 bases and 5 bases respectively, with 15 bases between them. Germline-derived CDR1 and CDR2 are LGHNA and YNFKEQ. The length of the CDR3 is 15 residues. The CDR3, as DNA: TGTGCCAGCAGCCAACTCGTTCTCCCGAAGGAGACCCAGTACTTC. Its protein is CASSQLVLPKETQYF.

The sample holds a few counts of this clone. J is TRBJ1-3 and V is TRBV19; D gene ambiguous. This CDR3 has 12 amino acids. Trimming cost V 6 bases and J 0 bases, with 3 bases left between them. Germline values: CDR1 LNHDA, CDR2 SQIVND (reference sequence). CDR3 loop: CASRGSGNTIYF. CDR3 DNA: TGTGCCAGTAGGGGCTCTGGAAACACCATATATTTT.

The genes are TRBV19 and TRBJ2-1; 8 bases match TRBD2. The J segment lost 0 bases and the V segment lost 4 bases, leaving 2 bases of the junction unmatched. Germline V CDR1 and CDR2: LNHDA, SQIVND (reference sequence). This CDR3 is built from 15 residues. The chain's CDR3 is CASSTGGASYNEQFF. CDR3 bases: TGTGCCAGTAGTACCGGGGGGGCCTCCTACAATGAGCAGTTCTTC.

The gene calls are TRBV7-9 and TRBJ2-1; D is possibly TRBD1 or TRBD2 (5 bases each). Trimming stripped 5 bases from V and 10 bases from J, with 15 bases between. The CDR3 runs to 13 residues. Germline V lookup: CDR1 SEHNR, CDR2 FQNEAQ (reference sequence). The CDR3 here is CASSTPGTTEQFF. In DNA form, the CDR3 reads TGTGCCAGCAGCACGCCCGGGACCACGGAGCAGTTCTTC. Using reference TRBV7-9 and TRBJ2-1 for the parts outside the CDR3, the full variable domain is DTGVSQNPRHKITKRGQNVTFRCDPISEHNRLYWYRQTLGQGPEFLTYFQNEAQLEKSRLLSDRFSAERPKGSFSTLEIQRTEQGDSAMYLCASSTPGTTEQFFGPGTRLTVL.